A single sample gave rise to the 23 T cell receptor beta chains below, sequenced in a study of identical twins. One entry per CDR3 protein results from TCRdb running MiXCR on the 5' RACE reads. The sample has about 480,000 distinct CDR3 sequences; around 14% are singletons. These sequences were also reported in another study, on yellow fever vaccine responses in identical twins.

The sequenced material came from CD4+ T cells sorted from blood. The receptor source for this set is a woman younger than 35 in good health.

This chain joins TRBV20-1 and TRBJ2-5; a weak D match, TRBD1 (5 bases). Between the trimmed V and J ends, which lost 5 bases and 0 bases, there was a span of 10 bases. The germline gives CDR1 DFQATT, CDR2 SNEGSKA (reference sequence). The CDR3 loop spans 13 amino acids. The CDR3 DNA reads as TGCAGTGCTGCTGACAGCAACCAAGAGACCCAGTACTTC. Translated, it gives CSAADSNQETQYF.

The table lists this clonotype with many counts. The genes are TRBV10-3 and TRBJ2-5; 10 nucleotides align to TRBD1. Germline lookup yields CDR1 ENHRY and CDR2 SYGVKD. V gave up 5 bases and J gave up 4 bases; unmatched junction bases: 4. The CDR3 contains 14 residues. This chain's CDR3 is CAISLRDRGETQYF. The DNA of the CDR3 is TGTGCCATCAGTCTCCGGGACAGGGGAGAGACCCAGTACTTC.

The rearrangement joins TRBV11-3 to TRBJ2-2, with a weak D call TRBD1 (6 bases). Trimming removed 7 bases from V and 7 bases from J, with 7 bases in between. The CDR3 is 11 amino acids. CDR1 is SGHNT, CDR2 YENEEA, per germline. CDR3 amino acids: CASKGVGELFF. The CDR3 DNA reads TGTGCCAGCAAGGGGGTCGGGGAGCTGTTTTTT.

The chain joins TRBV5-5 to TRBJ2-3; 11 positions agree with TRBD2. The CDR3 is made up of 17 amino acids. V dropped 3 bases and J dropped 0; count of bases not matched to a gene: 6. The germline CDR1 and CDR2 sequences are SGHKS and YYEKEE (reference sequence). Here the CDR3 reads CASSSSRLAGSTDTQYF. In nucleotides, the CDR3 is TGTGCCAGCAGCTCCTCAAGACTAGCGGGAAGCACAGATACGCAGTATTTT. Looking up the rest from reference TRBV5-5 and TRBJ2-3 gives the full variable domain: DAGVTQSPTHLIKTRGQQVTLRCSPISGHKSVSWYQQVLGQGPQFIFQYYEKEERGRGNFPDRFSARQFPNYSSELNVNALLLGDSALYLCASSSSRLAGSTDTQYFGPGTRLTVL.

J is TRBJ2-6 and V is TRBV2; TRBD1 is a possible D gene (5 bases). CDR1 is SNHLY, CDR2 FYNNEI, per germline. The CDR3 contains 15 residues. The V end lost 9 bases, the J end lost 2 bases, and 14 bases lay between the germline ends. CDR3 sequence: CASHRTAAGANVLTF. The DNA of the CDR3 is TGTGCCAGTCACAGGACGGCGGCTGGGGCCAACGTCCTGACTTTC. The full variable domain, rest sourced from reference TRBV2 and TRBJ2-6, is EPEVTQTPSHQVTQMGQEVILRCVPISNHLYFYWYRQILGQKVEFLVSFYNNEISEKSEIFDDQFSVERPDGSNFTLKIRSTKLEDSAMYFCASHRTAAGANVLTFGAGSRLTVL.

This clonotype was picked up many times. The chain has TRBV20-1 and TRBJ2-6; maybe TRBD2 (5 bases). V gave up 3 bases and J gave up 0 bases, with 15 bases separating them. Germline CDR1 is DFQATT and CDR2 is SNEGSKA (reference sequence). The CDR3 has 17 residues. The CDR3 bases are TGCAGTGCTAGCAAGAGGACTCTAAGCTCTGGGGCCAACGTCCTGACTTTC. This sequence encodes CSASKRTLSSGANVLTF.

The V and J genes are TRBV7-9 and TRBJ2-5, with 7 positions matching TRBD2. The V gene's germline CDR1 is SEHNR and CDR2 FQNEAQ (reference sequence). V shed 5 bases, J shed 1 base, and the junction held 7 bases outside the gene matches. The CDR3 consists of 15 residues. The DNA of the CDR3 is TGTGCCAGCAGCCGAAGGGAGGGGTCCCAAGAGACCCAGTACTTC. Translation: CASSRREGSQETQYF.

This chain links TRBV5-1 with TRBJ1-4; possibly TRBD1 for D (5 bases). Between the trimmed V and J ends, which lost 2 bases and 8 bases, there was a span of 13 bases. CDR3 length: 14 amino acids. Germline loops: CDR1 SGHRS, CDR2 YFSETQ. CDR3 bases: TGCGCCAGCAGCTTCACAGGATATAGGGAAAAACTGTTTTTT. It specifies CASSFTGYREKLFF.

The sample holds a few counts of this clonotype. The CDR3 bases are TGTGCCAGCAGTTTCCTGGACAGGGGGCTCTACGAGCAGTACTTC. It encodes CASSFLDRGLYEQYF. The chain employs TRBV27 and TRBJ2-7; 11 nucleotides match TRBD1. Germline V gene sequence: CDR1 MNHEY, CDR2 SMNVEV (reference sequence). The CDR3 runs 15 residues. The trim removed 3 bases at V and 3 bases at J, leaving 4 bases unmatched.

The gene calls are TRBV7-8 and TRBJ2-3; TRBD2 agrees at 11 bases. V dropped 5 bases and J dropped 3; count of bases not matched to a gene: 19. The CDR3 is 20 residues long. Germline V gives CDR1 SGHVS, CDR2 FQNEAQ. The CDR3 reads CASSLRGFTSGSARTDTQYF. The CDR3 coding sequence is TGTGCCAGCAGCCTACGAGGGTTCACTAGCGGGAGTGCGAGGACAGATACGCAGTATTTT.

The rearrangement uses TRBV7-2 and TRBJ2-7, with 7 positions matching TRBD2. This CDR3 contains 15 residues. Germline V gives CDR1 SGHTA, CDR2 FQGNSA. V was clipped by 5 bases and J by 0 bases; unmatched bases: 7. The CDR3, as DNA: TGTGCCAGCAGCCGAACTAGCGTGAGCTCCTACGAGCAGTACTTC. Protein sequence: CASSRTSVSSYEQYF.

This chain connects TRBV10-3 to TRBJ1-1; 8 bases fit TRBD1. CDR1 and CDR2 (germline): ENHRY, SYGVKD. V was clipped by 2 bases and J by 5 bases; unmatched bases: 4. The CDR3 totals 14 residues. CDR3 sequence reads: CAISEQGARTEAFF. Here the CDR3 DNA reads TGTGCCATCAGTGAGCAGGGGGCGCGGACTGAAGCTTTCTTT.

The chain has TRBV5-1 and TRBJ2-3, with D uncertain. Trimming removed 4 bases at V and 0 bases at J, with 18 bases between. The CDR3 contains 17 residues. Germline V gene sequence: CDR1 SGHRS, CDR2 YFSETQ. The CDR3 reads CASSPATLTASTDTQYF. CDR3 sequence (DNA): TGCGCCAGCAGCCCTGCGACACTAACCGCTAGCACAGATACGCAGTATTTT.

J is TRBJ2-1 and V is TRBV5-1; D possibly corresponds to TRBD2 (6 bases). Between the trimmed V and J ends, which lost 4 bases and 5 bases, there was a span of 13 bases. CDR1 and CDR2 from the germline V gene are SGHRS and YFSETQ. CDR3 length: 14 amino acids. CDR3 sequence (DNA): TGCGCCAGCAGCGCCGGGGGAGTCAACAATGAGCAGTTCTTC. Protein product: CASSAGGVNNEQFF.

The table lists this clonotype with a few counts. CDR3 sequence: CSVIPGLARHEQYF. For the CDR3, the DNA is TGCAGCGTTATACCGGGACTAGCGAGACACGAGCAGTACTTC. The chain employs TRBV29-1 and TRBJ2-7; 10 bases map to TRBD2. Trimming removed 5 bases from V and 5 bases from J; junction bases left unmatched: 9. This CDR3 comprises 14 residues. Germline V gene data show CDR1 as SQVTM and CDR2 as ANQGSEA.

The rearrangement joins TRBV6-2 or TRBV6-3 to TRBJ2-7; no firm D call. The V end lost 6 bases, the J end lost 3 bases, and 18 bases lay between the germline ends. The CDR3 extends over 15 amino acids. Germline CDR1 MNHEY, CDR2 SVGEGT. The CDR3 protein is CASSPGRSTVYEQYF. DNA of the CDR3: TGTGCCAGCAGCCCCGGGCGGAGCACAGTCTACGAGCAGTACTTC.

This clonotype was seen a handful of times. The CDR3 spells CASRPPGTYEQYF. CDR3 sequence (DNA): TGTGCCAGCAGACCGCCGGGGACCTACGAGCAGTACTTC. V is TRBV12-3 or TRBV12-4 and J is TRBJ2-7; perhaps TRBD2 as D (5 bases). The ends were cut back, 6 bases at V and 2 bases at J, with 11 bases in the middle. The CDR3 is made up of 13 amino acids.

The chain couples TRBV5-1 to TRBJ2-3; the match to TRBD2 covers 8 bases. Germline trimming cut 4 bases from V and 5 bases from J; bases unmatched to any gene: 6. Germline V gives CDR1 SGHRS, CDR2 YFSETQ. This CDR3 contains 14 residues. CDR3 protein: CASSGGGSGDTQYF. The CDR3 nucleotides are TGCGCCAGCAGCGGCGGGGGGTCAGGAGATACGCAGTATTTT.

The chain uses TRBV9 and TRBJ2-5; the D call may be TRBD1 or TRBD2 (5 bases each). The V gene's germline CDR1 is SGDLS and CDR2 YYNGEE. There are 15 residues in the CDR3. V was pared by 4 bases and J by 5 bases, with 18 bases between. This CDR3 is CASSPQARAGETQYF. CDR3 bases: TGTGCCAGCAGCCCCCAGGCGAGGGCAGGGGAGACCCAGTACTTC. Full variable domain (rest looked up from reference TRBV9 and TRBJ2-5): DSGVTQTPKHLITATGQRVTLRCSPRSGDLSVYWYQQSLDQGLQFLIQYYNGEERAKGNILERFSAQQFPDLHSELNLSSLELGDSALYFCASSPQARAGETQYFGPGTRLLVL.

The chain couples TRBV3-1 to TRBJ2-4, with a possible D match to TRBD2 (7 bases). Germline assignment: CDR1 LGHDT and CDR2 YNNKEL (reference sequence). The CDR3 is 15 amino acids. Trimming cost V 7 bases and J 7 bases, with 20 bases left between them. This chain's CDR3 is CASTKKTGGGNIQYF. Written as DNA, the CDR3 is TGTGCCAGCACCAAGAAAACGGGGGGCGGGAACATTCAGTACTTC.

The chain joins TRBV4-1 to TRBJ2-3, with 13 bases matching TRBD2. The V and J ends lost 5 bases and 5 bases, in that order; junction bases with no gene match: 4. The CDR3 is 15 amino acids. The germline V gene has CDR1 MGHRA and CDR2 YSYEKL. CDR3: CASSETSGGRDTQYF. CDR3 in DNA: TGCGCCAGCAGCGAGACTAGCGGGGGGCGAGATACGCAGTATTTT.

In nucleotides, the CDR3 is TGTGCCAGCAGCGCTCTTAGCGGGTCCAACTCCTACGAGCAGTACTTC. Translated, it gives CASSALSGSNSYEQYF. The chain couples TRBV7-8 to TRBJ2-7; 7 bases are a match to TRBD2. CDR3 length: 16 residues. Germline lookup yields CDR1 SGHVS and CDR2 FQNEAQ. The J segment lost 0 bases and the V segment lost 5 bases, leaving 10 bases of the junction unmatched.

V is TRBV7-9 and J is TRBJ2-5, with a weak D call TRBD2 (6 bases). The CDR3 runs 14 residues. Trimming stripped 7 bases from V and 1 base from J, with 13 bases between. CDR1 and CDR2 from the germline V gene are SEHNR and FQNEAQ (reference sequence). The DNA of the CDR3 is TGTGCCAGCAATAGGAGGGAACTCCAAGAGACCCAGTACTTC. It specifies CASNRRELQETQYF.